This TCR beta chain was documented in a study of identical twins (TCRdb year 2016). Notes on the research overall: TCR alpha and beta repertoires from monozygotic twins, unrelated adults of various ages and cord blood were deep-sequenced to test whether fetal clonotypes persist. Replicate twin experiments were performed at different times using different library preparation protocols to rule out contamination.

The library came from 5' RACE. The sample was run on an Illumina HiSeq 2000. Template switching introduced a universal primer binding site; the final cDNA contained a unique molecular identifier, enabling accurate counting of TCR cDNA molecules. First-strand cDNA for TCR alpha and beta chains was synthesized from specific primers in the conserved constant-segment region. To control for contamination, every cDNA library carried two barcodes: a SMART-Mk sample barcode plus Illumina barcodes. TruSeq adapter sequences along with Illumina sample barcodes were introduced in two successive PCR steps. TCR alpha and beta cDNA libraries were sequenced on the Illumina HiSeq platform with custom primers. As for how the authors treated the data: MiGEC was used to process raw reads and extract unique molecular identifiers, and MiXCR was used to find CDR3 positions. Recombination models were inferred per individual with the repgenHMM and IGoR tools using an EM algorithm. Shared clonotypes were analyzed with the tcR package in R, and sharing was normalized by the product of cloneset sizes. To study raw recombination free of thymic and clonal selection effects, out-of-frame nonproductive sequences were analyzed. The raw public reads went through TCRdb reprocessing: fastp at Q25, MiXCR clone calling, in-frame beta chains kept. CDR3 protein duplicates are merged, each entry listing the most common genes and DNA. The V and J calls and clone size come from TCRdb's table, not from the authors' own analysis. Across this sample there are under 350,000 distinct CDR3 sequences, with just under 9.5% seen only once. The biggest ten clones account for approximately 6.5% of the sample.

Only healthy Caucasian donors were included. Three pairs of female monozygotic twins, all aged roughly 18 to 30 years, were included in the twin cohort. Positive isolation kits from Invitrogen were used to isolate the CD4+ and CD8+ T cell populations. Points on this clonotype: Its cognate antigen has yet to be identified. No per-base quality is available; no much larger clone lies one base away.

The paper as a whole reports these results and caveats: Invariant T cells such as MAIT and iNKT could partly confound zero-insertion analyses, though diverse VJ usage argued against this for most clonotypes. Because the same donors could not be followed over many years, conclusions were based on cross-sectional statistical analysis. Recombination models systematically underestimated out-of-frame TCR alpha sharing in monozygotic twins but agreed with sharing between unrelated individuals. Out-of-frame TCR alpha sequences shared between twins showed an excess of low generation-probability sequences compared with coincidental sharing between unrelated individuals. A weaker excess of twin sharing was found in beta out-of-frame sequences because the signal-to-noise ratio was lowered by fewer shared sequences. Fewer insertions were carried by abundant cord blood beta clonotypes, a similar but weaker trend appeared in young adult naive repertoires, and no such trend appeared in memory repertoires.

Measured from the cysteine to the phenylalanine, the CDR3 is 12 residues long. Only the CDR3 DNA is retained, 36 bases long and in frame from the first base. The germline V gene provides CDR1 SGHDT and CDR2 YYEEEE. At the junction V is shortened by 2 bases and J by 7 bases, with 6 bases in between. These records were also assigned to another study, of yellow fever vaccine responses in identical twins. As the second paper documents: According to the authors, in identical twins the way T cells responded to vaccination appeared partly convergent and partly personalized. In identical twins, the study followed T cell clones that responded to the vaccine with precision.

What was sequenced was CD8+ T cells sorted from blood. Here the chain combines TRBV5-6 and TRBJ2-2, with the D segment identity uncertain. The sequence derives from a woman aged 18-29 years in good health. The DNA is TGTGCCAGCAGCTTACCCAACGGGGAGCTGTTTTTT. This is translated as CASSLPNGELFF.